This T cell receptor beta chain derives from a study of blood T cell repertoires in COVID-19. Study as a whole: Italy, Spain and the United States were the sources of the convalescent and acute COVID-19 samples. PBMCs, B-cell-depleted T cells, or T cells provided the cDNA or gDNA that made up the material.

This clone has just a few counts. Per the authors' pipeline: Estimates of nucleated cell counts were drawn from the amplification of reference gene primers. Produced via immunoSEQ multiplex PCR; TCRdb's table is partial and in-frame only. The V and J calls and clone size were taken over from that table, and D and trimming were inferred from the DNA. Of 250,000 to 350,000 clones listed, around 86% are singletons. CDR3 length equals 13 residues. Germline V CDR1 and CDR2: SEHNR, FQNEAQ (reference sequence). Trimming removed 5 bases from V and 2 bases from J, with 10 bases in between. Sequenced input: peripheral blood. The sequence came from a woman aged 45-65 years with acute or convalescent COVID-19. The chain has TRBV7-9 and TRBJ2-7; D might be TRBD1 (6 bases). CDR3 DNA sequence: TGTGCCAGCAGCCAGGGGATTACCTACGAGCAGTACTTC. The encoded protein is CASSQGITYEQYF. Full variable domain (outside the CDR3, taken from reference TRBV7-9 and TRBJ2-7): DTGVSQNPRHKITKRGQNVTFRCDPISEHNRLYWYRQTLGQGPEFLTYFQNEAQLEKSRLLSDRFSAERPKGSFSTLEIQRTEQGDSAMYLCASSQGITYEQYFGPGTRLTVT.